These T cell receptor beta chains were read from a single sample in a study of T cell responses to AZD1222 COVID-19 vaccine. The repertoire was sequenced with immunoSEQ multiplex PCR; TCRdb's copy has only in-frame clones and lacks some. The table lists about 100,000 clones, 85% to 95% of them singletons. The sample consisted of peripheral blood, taken 28 days after the second AZD1222 dose. These receptors were obtained from an adult who received the AZD1222 COVID-19 vaccine. Each CDR3 is given with its conserved first and last residue. The D gene is left open where the match is weak.

j_call: TRBJ2-6
d_call: .
v_call: TRBV4-1
cdr3_aa: CASSQIFGAGANVLTF
cdr3_nt: TGCGCCAGCAGCCAAATTTTCGGAGCTGGGGCCAACGTCCTGACTTTC

j_call: TRBJ2-1
d_call: .
v_call: TRBV7-2
cdr3_aa: CASSLAGTVHSYNEQFF
cdr3_nt: TGTGCCAGCAGCTTAGCGGGTACAGTTCACTCCTACAATGAGCAGTTCTTC

j_call: TRBJ2-1
d_call: .
v_call: TRBV19
cdr3_aa: CASSTSEYNEQFF
cdr3_nt: TGTGCCAGTAGTACTAGCGAATACAATGAGCAGTTCTTC

j_call: TRBJ2-1
d_call: TRBD2
v_call: TRBV3-1/TRBV3-2
cdr3_aa: CASTQELAGYNEQFF
cdr3_nt: TGTGCCAGCACCCAAGAATTAGCGGGCTACAATGAGCAGTTCTTC

j_call: TRBJ2-5
d_call: .
v_call: TRBV2
cdr3_aa: CASSAGEETQYF
cdr3_nt: TGTGCCAGCAGTGCAGGGGAAGAGACCCAGTACTTC

j_call: TRBJ2-2
d_call: .
v_call: TRBV19
cdr3_aa: CASRGGEGAGELFF
cdr3_nt: TGTGCCAGTAGAGGGGGAGAGGGGGCCGGGGAGCTGTTTTTT

j_call: TRBJ2-7
d_call: .
v_call: TRBV12-3/TRBV12-4
cdr3_aa: CASRGEVYEQYF
cdr3_nt: TGTGCCAGCCGAGGCGAAGTCTACGAGCAGTACTTC

j_call: TRBJ2-7
d_call: .
v_call: TRBV21-1
cdr3_aa: CASRSWTGVYYEQYF
cdr3_nt: TGTGCCAGCAGGTCTTGGACAGGGGTTTACTACGAGCAGTACTTC

j_call: TRBJ2-2
d_call: TRBD2
v_call: TRBV6-2/TRBV6-3
cdr3_aa: CASSSRTSGSLLTGELFF
cdr3_nt: TGTGCCAGCAGTTCTCGGACTAGCGGGAGCCTCTTAACCGGGGAGCTGTTTTTT

j_call: TRBJ1-1
d_call: .
v_call: TRBV3-1/TRBV3-2
cdr3_aa: CASSLGSPIEAFF
cdr3_nt: TGTGCCAGCAGCCTAGGGAGCCCCATTGAAGCTTTCTTT

j_call: TRBJ2-7
d_call: .
v_call: TRBV14
cdr3_aa: CASSQYRNHYEQYF
cdr3_nt: TGTGCCAGCAGCCAATATAGGAACCACTACGAGCAGTACTTC

j_call: TRBJ2-3
d_call: TRBD2
v_call: TRBV13
cdr3_aa: CASSLPSGGSTDTQYF
cdr3_nt: TGTGCCAGCAGCTTACCCAGCGGGGGTAGCACAGATACGCAGTATTTT

j_call: TRBJ1-1
d_call: .
v_call: TRBV28
cdr3_aa: CASCPGGTRGTEAFF
cdr3_nt: TGTGCCAGCTGCCCTGGTGGGACCCGTGGCACTGAAGCTTTCTTT

j_call: TRBJ1-6
d_call: .
v_call: TRBV5-1
cdr3_aa: CASSLETEGSPLHF
cdr3_nt: TGCGCCAGCAGCTTGGAGACAGAAGGTTCACCCCTCCACTTT